Below, 23 T cell receptor beta chains from the same sample are listed, as sequenced in a study of blood T cell repertoires in COVID-19 (TCRdb year 2020). Library construction relied on the immunoSEQ multiplex PCR assay. TCRdb mirrors the immuneACCESS table, restricted to in-frame sequences. Some clones are absent from its copies; in checked studies, under half trace to an unresolved V gene, and the reason for the others is unknown. The sample records under 250,000 clones, roughly 84% of which are singletons. The ten top clones hold approximately 13% of the sample. Sequenced sample: peripheral blood. All receptors derive from a human donor in a cohort sampled during active COVID-19.

J is TRBJ2-5 and V is TRBV7-7; D is perhaps TRBD2 (5 bases). Trimming removed 2 bases from V and 4 bases from J, with 11 bases in between. The CDR3 is made up of 14 amino acids. Germline-derived CDR1 and CDR2 are SSHAT and FNYEAQ (reference sequence). The DNA for the CDR3 is TGTGCCAGCAGCTTATACGGGGAGAGAGAGACCCAGTACTTC. It encodes CASSLYGERETQYF.

The rearrangement uses TRBV7-9 and TRBJ2-1; 8 positions agree with TRBD1. This CDR3 contains 15 residues. The V and J ends lost 2 bases and 6 bases, in that order; junction bases with no gene match: 6. Germline CDR1 is SEHNR and CDR2 is FQNEAQ (reference sequence). CDR3 DNA sequence: TGTGCCAGCAGCTTACAGGGGGCAGTAAGCAATGAGCAGTTCTTC. This translates into CASSLQGAVSNEQFF.

The rearrangement uses TRBV6-6 and TRBJ1-5, with TRBD1 matching over 10 bases. Trimming removed 4 bases from V and 4 bases from J; junction bases left unmatched: 7. This CDR3 is built from 16 residues. CDR1 and CDR2 (germline): MNHNY, SVGAGI (reference sequence). The CDR3 protein is CASSSRDRGRNQPQHF. As DNA, the CDR3 is TGTGCCAGCAGTTCCCGGGACAGGGGTAGGAATCAGCCCCAGCATTTT.

The chain carries TRBV10-3 and TRBJ2-6; 10 bases match TRBD1. Germline trimming cut 4 bases from V and 1 base from J; bases unmatched to any gene: 4. Germline CDR1 reads ENHRY; CDR2 reads SYGVKD. CDR3 length equals 17 residues. CDR3 amino acids: CAISGDRGSSGANVLTF. In nucleotides, the CDR3 is TGTGCCATCAGTGGGGACAGGGGTAGTTCTGGGGCCAACGTCCTGACTTTC.

J is TRBJ2-3 and V is TRBV6-6, with 8 positions matching TRBD1. CDR1 is MNHNY, CDR2 SVGAGI, per germline (reference sequence). V shed 5 bases, J shed 5 bases, and the junction held 12 bases outside the gene matches. There are 16 residues in the CDR3. For the CDR3, the DNA is TGTGCCAGCAGTACCCCCCCCAGGGGGCGAGGAGATACGCAGTATTTT. Its protein product is CASSTPPRGRGDTQYF.

The chain joins TRBV7-2 to TRBJ2-7; 8 nucleotides agree with TRBD2. CDR3 size: 14 residues. Germline V gene sequence: CDR1 SGHTA, CDR2 FQGNSA. V shed 7 bases and J 0 bases; nucleotides not matched to a gene: 5. CDR3 DNA sequence: TGTGCCAGCAACCCCGGGACTAGCTCCTACGAGCAGTACTTC. It codes for CASNPGTSSYEQYF. The complete variable domain, with remaining parts taken from reference TRBV7-2 and TRBJ2-7, reads GAGVSQSPSNKVTEKGKDVELRCDPISGHTALYWYRQSLGQGLEFLIYFQGNSAPDKSGLPSDRFSAERTGGSVSTLTIQRTQQEDSAVYLCASNPGTSSYEQYFGPGTRLTVT.

The sample holds one count of this clone. This chain connects TRBV5-4 to TRBJ2-3, with 7 bases that match TRBD1. CDR3 length: 14 residues. The V segment lost 0 bases and the J segment 4 bases; nucleotides outside the gene matches: 2. Per germline, CDR1 SGHNT and CDR2 YYREEE (reference sequence). CDR3 nucleotide sequence: TGTGCCAGCAGCTTGGGACAGGGCTCAGATACGCAGTATTTT. This gives the protein CASSLGQGSDTQYF.

The V gene is TRBV11-2, the J gene TRBJ2-7; TRBD2 aligns across 10 bases. The CDR3 consists of 14 residues. Germline CDR1 SGHAT, CDR2 FQNNGV. Trimming at V came to 7 bases and at J to 3 bases, leaving 6 bases not matched to a gene. The CDR3 sequence is CASMASGSHYEQYF. The DNA for the CDR3 is TGTGCCAGCATGGCTAGCGGGAGCCACTACGAGCAGTACTTC.

The chain employs TRBV15 and TRBJ2-3, with TRBD1 as a possible D gene (6 bases). This CDR3 is 13 amino acids long. The V gene lost 5 bases and the J gene lost 7 bases, with 13 bases spanning the gap. CDR1 and CDR2 from the germline V gene are LNHNV and YYDKDF (reference sequence). CDR3 DNA sequence: TGTGCCACCAGCCACAGGGTTGTCAATACGCAGTATTTT. Translation: CATSHRVVNTQYF.

The gene calls are TRBV10-3 and TRBJ2-1; D gene unclear. There are 16 residues in the CDR3. Germline loops: CDR1 ENHRY, CDR2 SYGVKD. Trimming stripped 2 bases from V and 8 bases from J, with 19 bases between. This CDR3 reads CAISEGKTSLRDEQFF. The DNA of the CDR3 is TGTGCCATCAGTGAGGGTAAGACTTCGCTTCGGGATGAGCAGTTCTTC.

The J gene is TRBJ1-3, the V gene TRBV28; 7 positions agree with TRBD1. The germline V gene has CDR1 MDHEN and CDR2 SYDVKM. The V and J ends lost 5 bases and 1 base, in that order; junction bases with no gene match: 8. This CDR3 comprises 16 residues. As DNA, the CDR3 is TGTGCCAGCAGTGAGCCGGGACAGCAATCTGGAAACACCATATATTTT. Translation: CASSEPGQQSGNTIYF.

The rearrangement joins TRBV5-8 to TRBJ2-7; 9 positions agree with TRBD1. The V gene end was trimmed by 5 bases and the J gene end by 5 bases; junction bases not matched to a gene: 8. The CDR3 is made up of 14 amino acids. Germline V CDR1 and CDR2: SGHTS, YDEGEE. The CDR3 spells CASSFRDRDNEQYF. The CDR3 DNA reads as TGTGCCAGCAGTTTCCGGGACAGGGACAACGAGCAGTACTTC.

This clone was detected once. The V and J genes are TRBV30 and TRBJ2-2; 12 bases match TRBD1. There are 17 residues in the CDR3. Germline assignment: CDR1 GTSNPN and CDR2 SVGIG (reference sequence). The junction had 11 bases not matched to a gene; V was cut back by 3 bases and J by 6 bases. This chain's CDR3 is CAWRGQGAFFAAGELFF. In DNA, the CDR3 is TGTGCCTGGAGGGGACAGGGGGCGTTCTTTGCTGCCGGGGAGCTGTTTTTT.

This clone was seen at least ten times. V and J are TRBV28 and TRBJ2-7, with D maybe TRBD2 (6 bases). The CDR3 loop spans 13 amino acids. V lost 10 bases and J lost 3, with 16 bases in between. Germline assignment: CDR1 MDHEN and CDR2 SYDVKM. Here the CDR3 DNA reads TGTGCCACCCACGCGGGGTTCTTCTACGAGCAGTACTTC. Residues: CATHAGFFYEQYF. The full variable domain, in which reference TRBV28 and TRBJ2-7 provide the parts outside the CDR3, is DVKVTQSSRYLVKRTGEKVFLECVQDMDHENMFWYRQDPGLGLRLIYFSYDVKMKEKGDIPEGYSVSREKKERFSLILESASTNQTSMYLCATHAGFFYEQYFGPGTRLTVT.

The chain combines TRBV4-1 with TRBJ1-4; D possibly corresponds to TRBD1 (5 bases). The CDR3 sequence is 12 residues long. Trimming took 4 bases from V and 8 from J, leaving 8 bases between them. In germline, CDR1 is MGHRA, CDR2 YSYEKL. The CDR3 reads CASSRGGEKLFF. Written as DNA, the CDR3 is TGCGCCAGCAGCCGCGGGGGGGAAAAACTGTTTTTT.

The chain carries TRBV15 and TRBJ1-6; 9 nucleotides line up with TRBD1. The trim removed 0 bases at V and 14 bases at J, leaving 8 bases unmatched. Germline V CDR1 and CDR2: LNHNV, YYDKDF (reference sequence). The length of the CDR3 is 15 residues. The CDR3 loop is CATSRDKTGGTTLHF. The CDR3 DNA reads TGTGCCACCAGCAGAGATAAGACAGGGGGAACGACCCTCCACTTT. Looking up the rest from reference TRBV15 and TRBJ1-6 gives the full variable domain: DAMVIQNPRYQVTQFGKPVTLSCSQTLNHNVMYWYQQKSSQAPKLLFHYYDKDFNNEADTPDNFQSRRPNTSFCFLDIRSPGLGDTAMYLCATSRDKTGGTTLHFGNGTRLTVT.

The genes are TRBV6-4 and TRBJ2-3; 8 nucleotides align to TRBD1. Germline V CDR1 and CDR2: MRHNA, SNTAGT. This CDR3 region has 15 residues. With V trimmed by 8 bases and J by 2 bases, 9 bases remained unmatched. DNA for the CDR3: TGTGCCAGCGCAAAAGGGACAGGACTCACAGATACGCAGTATTTT. It encodes CASAKGTGLTDTQYF.

The V gene is TRBV19, the J gene TRBJ2-3; D is possibly TRBD2 (5 bases). CDR1 is LNHDA and CDR2 is SQIVND in the germline V gene (reference sequence). This CDR3 contains 15 residues. Trimming removed 2 bases at V and 4 bases at J, with 13 bases between. The CDR3 loop is CASSINPLGADTQYF. The CDR3 coding sequence is TGTGCCAGTAGTATAAATCCCCTCGGGGCAGATACGCAGTATTTT.

In this sample, this clone turned up a few times. V is TRBV28 and J is TRBJ1-1; the match to TRBD1 covers 11 bases. Germline loops: CDR1 MDHEN, CDR2 SYDVKM. Germline trimming cut 4 bases from V and 9 bases from J; bases unmatched to any gene: 13. This CDR3 has 16 amino acids. CDR3 sequence (DNA): TGTGCCAGCAGTTCGGGACAGGGGGGCGGGAGTTACCAAGCTTTCTTT. It yields the protein CASSSGQGGGSYQAFF.

This rearrangement joins TRBV5-1 to TRBJ1-2, with a weak D call TRBD1 (5 bases). Per germline, CDR1 SGHRS and CDR2 YFSETQ. V was clipped by 2 bases and J by 8 bases, with 19 bases between them. This CDR3 is 15 amino acids long. The CDR3: CASSFQIGEREGYTF. The CDR3 bases are TGCGCCAGCAGCTTCCAGATAGGGGAAAGGGAAGGCTACACCTTC.

Only a few counts were recorded for this clone. The V and J genes are TRBV9 and TRBJ1-1; D may be TRBD1 (5 bases). This CDR3 has 15 residues. The V and J ends lost 2 bases and 5 bases respectively, with 16 bases between them. Germline V gives CDR1 SGDLS, CDR2 YYNGEE. In DNA form, the CDR3 reads TGTGCCAGCAGCGTCTTAGGCGGGGGGATAACTGAAGCTTTCTTT. Protein product: CASSVLGGGITEAFF.

The V call is TRBV19, the J call TRBJ1-1; no firm D call. Germline assignment: CDR1 LNHDA and CDR2 SQIVND (reference sequence). This CDR3 spans 11 amino acids. The ends were cut back, 5 bases at V and 3 bases at J, with 4 bases in the middle. Here the CDR3 DNA reads TGTGCCAGTAGTCAGTACACTGAAGCTTTCTTT. Translated: CASSQYTEAFF.

This sequence joins TRBV7-2 and TRBJ2-6; no reliable D call. The length of the CDR3 is 15 residues. Trimming took off 5 bases at V and 1 base at J, with 9 bases between the two ends. Germline CDR1 is SGHTA and CDR2 is FQGNSA. The CDR3 sequence is CASSASRSGANVLTF. The DNA of the CDR3 is TGTGCCAGCAGCGCAAGCAGGTCTGGGGCCAACGTCCTGACTTTC.